The clone carrying this TCR beta chain was observed a few times. Its target is not known. Researchers made TCR cDNA using 5'RACE template switching, and this step added a universal primer site and UMIs. Via MiXCR, TCRdb re-called the 5' RACE reads, giving one row per CDR3 protein. This sample has about 150,000 distinct CDR3 sequences; less than 8.5% occur once, and the top ten carry more than 0.6%. The data were taken from a study of T cells after yellow fever vaccination. Findings and caveats of the study: The secondary response was weaker but peaked faster, day 5 versus 15. Most clones from primary vaccination resurfaced after the booster (approximately 97% CD4, approximately 87% CD8). Across the CD4 and CD8 compartments, a small share of clonotypes was present in both.

Germline V CDR1 and CDR2: MNHEY, SMNVEV (reference sequence). The CDR3 length is 14 residues. Trimming cost V 5 bases and J 3 bases, with 14 bases left between them. The chain recombines TRBV27 with TRBJ2-7, with D possibly matching TRBD1 (6 bases). The sample here was CD4+ T cells sorted from PBMCs, taken 10 days after the yellow fever booster vaccination. The sequence derives from a man younger than 40 who received the YFV17D yellow fever vaccine. CDR3 sequence: CASSLRGWGYEQYF. The CDR3 DNA reads TGTGCCAGCAGTCTCAGGGGTTGGGGCTACGAGCAGTACTTC.